The clone carrying this T cell receptor (beta chain) was seen many times. Primers used for first-strand cDNA, a TRAV- and TRBV-specific set, covered both alpha and beta chains. TCRs were amplified for 15 to 20 PCR cycles with a constant-region primer and V-primer adapter. TCRdb processed the reads anew with MiXCR; each CDR3 protein has one entry. Among around 80,000 distinct CDR3 sequences listed, 18% were seen once. V was pared by 5 bases and J by 6 bases, with 15 bases of the junction left unmatched. Germline-derived CDR1 and CDR2 are DFQATT and SNEGSKA (reference sequence). This CDR3 spans 17 amino acids. This sample stems from a study of low-dose radiotherapy and immunotherapy resistance in tumors. Across the study: Cohort 1 patients were irradiated with 0.5 Gy fractions every 2 weeks to 6.5 Gy total. One day prior to radiation and immunotherapy, intravenous cyclophosphamide at 200 mg/m2 was given, repeated every two weeks. A daily 300 mg dose of oral aspirin was taken by patients for four cycles from cycle 1 day 1.

The time point is: before trial treatment. Tumors of eligible patients were advanced, solid and lacking tumor-infiltrating lymphocytes. The rearrangement joins TRBV20-1 to TRBJ2-1; 11 positions agree with TRBD2. The starting material was PBMCs, obtained before treatment. This receptor was obtained from a male donor with prostate cancer. The CDR3 sequence is CSAGGTSGGRLTNEQFF. The CDR3 region has the DNA TGCAGTGCTGGAGGGACTAGCGGAGGCCGTCTTACCAATGAGCAGTTCTTC.